Each of the 30 T cell receptor beta chains below was sequenced from the same sample in a study of neurological immune-mediated disorders. Using its own MiXCR run on the 5' RACE reads, TCRdb lists one record per CDR3 protein. The sample lists about 80,000 distinct CDR3 sequences, 5% to 6% occurring once. Sequenced input: PBMCs. The source is a woman between 25 and 40 years old with multiple sclerosis.

At least ten counts were recorded for this clonotype. This CDR3 is CSARDRAGFNEKLFF. CDR3 coding DNA: TGCAGTGCTAGAGATCGCGCGGGTTTTAATGAAAAACTGTTTTTT. The chain employs TRBV20-1 and TRBJ1-4; D remains ambiguous. This CDR3 has 15 residues. Germline CDR1 and CDR2: DFQATT and SNEGSKA (reference sequence). V was clipped by 0 bases and J by 4 bases, with 12 bases between them.

This clonotype has ten or more counts. The V gene is TRBV3-1, the J gene TRBJ1-6; maybe TRBD1 (5 bases). Looked up from germline, CDR1 is LGHDT and CDR2 is YNNKEL (reference sequence). The CDR3 is made up of 13 amino acids. The V end was cut by 3 bases, the J end by 6 bases, with 6 bases between. As DNA, the CDR3 is TGTGCCAGCAGCCATGGGGGTAATTCACCCCTCCACTTT. It is translated as CASSHGGNSPLHF.

J is TRBJ1-2 and V is TRBV20-1, with D possibly matching TRBD1 (5 bases). Trimming left V 6 bases short and J 8 bases short, with 13 bases between. From germline, CDR1 is DFQATT and CDR2 SNEGSKA (reference sequence). The CDR3 extends over 11 amino acids. CDR3 DNA sequence: TGCAGTGCCACCGCCGGGGGGGGCTACACCTTC. This translates into CSATAGGGYTF.

This clonotype has at least ten counts. J is TRBJ2-1 and V is TRBV5-5; TRBD2 matches 7 bases. In germline, CDR1 is SGHKS, CDR2 YYEKEE (reference sequence). There are 14 residues in the CDR3. V shed 0 bases and J 5 bases; nucleotides not matched to a gene: 2. The DNA for the CDR3 is TGTGCCAGCAGCTTGGCTGGGACTAACAATGAGCAGTTCTTC. This gives the protein CASSLAGTNNEQFF.

The chain has TRBV20-1 and TRBJ1-1; D gene uncertain. CDR1 and CDR2 (germline): DFQATT, SNEGSKA (reference sequence). The CDR3 totals 13 residues. Trimming shortened V by 2 bases and J by 1 base, and 8 bases separated the two germline ends. Here the CDR3 reads CSARIPWNTEAFF. In DNA, the CDR3 is TGCAGTGCTAGAATTCCCTGGAACACTGAAGCTTTCTTT.

J is TRBJ2-3 and V is TRBV5-1; 10 bases match TRBD2. Trimming took 3 bases from V and 0 from J; bases not matched to a gene: 7. CDR3 length: 17 residues. Germline values: CDR1 SGHRS, CDR2 YFSETQ. CDR3 sequence reads: CASSWTPLAGSTDTQYF. Written as DNA, the CDR3 is TGCGCCAGCAGCTGGACTCCACTAGCGGGAAGCACAGATACGCAGTATTTT. The whole variable domain, filled in from reference TRBV5-1 and TRBJ2-3, reads KAGVTQTPRYLIKTRGQQVTLSCSPISGHRSVSWYQQTPGQGLQFLFEYFSETQRNKGNFPGRFSGRQFSNSRSEMNVSTLELGDSALYLCASSWTPLAGSTDTQYFGPGTRLTVL.

This clonotype was seen many times. The genes are TRBV28 and TRBJ2-2, with D tentatively TRBD1 or TRBD2 (5 bases each). V lost 4 bases, J lost 7 bases, and 13 bases lay in between. The CDR3 is made up of 14 amino acids. From germline, CDR1 is MDHEN and CDR2 SYDVKM. The CDR3 loop reads CASSSGTVVGELFF. CDR3 DNA sequence: TGTGCCAGCAGTTCCGGGACGGTGGTCGGGGAGCTGTTTTTT.

This clonotype was observed at least ten times. V and J are TRBV20-1 and TRBJ2-5; unclear D gene. The CDR3 contains 14 residues. CDR1 is DFQATT and CDR2 is SNEGSKA in the germline V gene (reference sequence). V was clipped by 2 bases and J by 1 base, with 11 bases between them. CDR3 in amino acids: CSARPVSGQETQYF. The CDR3 nucleotides are TGCAGTGCTAGACCGGTGTCCGGCCAAGAGACCCAGTACTTC.

In this sample, this clonotype turned up many times. The chain recombines TRBV20-1 with TRBJ1-5; no clear D gene. This CDR3 has 15 residues. V lost 3 bases, J lost 7 bases, and 19 bases lay in between. CDR1 and CDR2 from the germline V gene are DFQATT and SNEGSKA (reference sequence). CDR3 sequence reads: CSARDPSHAGQPQHF. CDR3 nucleotides: TGCAGTGCTAGGGACCCCAGTCATGCCGGCCAGCCCCAGCATTTT.

The V and J genes are TRBV11-2 and TRBJ2-5; 10 nucleotides align to TRBD1. With V trimmed by 5 bases and J by 5 bases, 5 bases remained unmatched. The CDR3 sequence is 14 residues long. The germline V gene has CDR1 SGHAT and CDR2 FQNNGV. The chain's CDR3 is CASSPTGGAETQYF. CDR3 DNA sequence: TGTGCCAGCAGCCCGACAGGGGGCGCGGAGACCCAGTACTTC.

In its sample, this clonotype was seen many times. The CDR3 sequence: CATSRDWGPGVPNTF. The CDR3 bases are TGTGCCACCAGCAGAGACTGGGGACCGGGGGTACCTAACACCTTC. The chain links TRBV15 to TRBJ1-2; tentative D call: TRBD1 (5 bases). The V and J ends lost 0 bases and 12 bases respectively, with 20 bases between them. The CDR3 spans 15 residues. The germline V gene encodes CDR1 LNHNV and CDR2 YYDKDF (reference sequence). The full variable domain, its missing parts supplied by reference TRBV15 and TRBJ1-2, is DAMVIQNPRYQVTQFGKPVTLSCSQTLNHNVMYWYQQKSSQAPKLLFHYYDKDFNNEADTPDNFQSRRPNTSFCFLDIRSPGLGDTAMYLCATSRDWGPGVPNTFGSGTRLTVV.

This clonotype was observed at least ten times. The chain employs TRBV10-3 and TRBJ2-3; 7 bases map to TRBD2. There are 13 residues in the CDR3. In germline, CDR1 is ENHRY, CDR2 SYGVKD. Losses at the gene ends were 9 bases for V and 5 bases for J; bases not matched to a gene: 8. The CDR3 DNA is TGTGCCATGTCGCGGGAGTACGAAGATACGCAGTATTTT. Translating it yields CAMSREYEDTQYF.

The chain uses TRBV20-1 and TRBJ2-3; D is perhaps TRBD1 (5 bases). V lost 5 bases and J 1 base, leaving 10 bases between the germline ends. Germline CDR1 reads DFQATT; CDR2 reads SNEGSKA (reference sequence). The CDR3 loop spans 13 amino acids. The CDR3 DNA reads as TGCAGTGCTTCCAGACAGCGCACAGATACGCAGTATTTT. Translated: CSASRQRTDTQYF.

As for this clonotype: This sequence may be a read error, since a much larger clone differs from it by one base. This chain uses TRBV20-1 with TRBJ1-6; D may be TRBD1 (6 bases). This CDR3 has 14 residues. Trimming left V 3 bases short and J 7 bases short, with 13 bases between. CDR1 is DFQATT, CDR2 SNEGSKA, per germline (reference sequence). This chain's CDR3 is CSASNQGRNSPLHF. In DNA form, the CDR3 reads TGCAGTGCTAGTAACCAGGGGAGAAATTCACCCCTCCACTTT.

This clonotype was recorded at least ten times. For the CDR3, the DNA is TGCAGTGCTTTATCGGAGCTCGGCACAGATACGCAGTATTTT. It encodes CSALSELGTDTQYF. The chain has TRBV20-1 and TRBJ2-3; no reliable D call. The CDR3 covers 14 residues. V lost 5 bases to trimming and J lost 1 base, with 13 bases between them. Germline assignment: CDR1 DFQATT and CDR2 SNEGSKA (reference sequence).

The chain couples TRBV27 to TRBJ1-2; tentatively, D is TRBD1 (5 bases). The CDR3 runs to 14 residues. V was cut by 2 bases and J by 4 bases, with 11 bases left in between. CDR1 is MNHEY and CDR2 is SMNVEV in the germline V gene (reference sequence). The CDR3 loop reads CASSLGGDRYGYTF. Written as DNA, the CDR3 is TGTGCCAGCAGTTTAGGGGGGGACCGCTATGGCTACACCTTC.

In its sample, this clonotype was seen many times. The chain joins TRBV5-1 to TRBJ1-1, with D unresolved. The CDR3 has 13 residues. The germline V gene has CDR1 SGHRS and CDR2 YFSETQ. V lost 2 bases to trimming and J lost 5 bases, with 10 bases between them. CDR3 DNA sequence: TGCGCCAGCAGCTTAGGGTTGATGACTGAAGCTTTCTTT. Protein: CASSLGLMTEAFF.

This clonotype was recorded at least ten times. The rearrangement links TRBV7-9 to TRBJ2-7, with 9 bases lining up with TRBD1. The CDR3 sequence is 15 residues long. Looked up from germline, CDR1 is SEHNR and CDR2 is FQNEAQ (reference sequence). Losses at the gene ends were 6 bases for V and 6 bases for J; bases not matched to a gene: 12. CDR3 loop: CASRPPGQGLGEQYF. The CDR3 DNA is TGTGCCAGCAGGCCACCGGGACAGGGTTTGGGCGAGCAGTACTTC.

There are many counts of this clonotype. The V gene is TRBV18, the J gene TRBJ2-2; a weak D match, TRBD1 (6 bases). The CDR3 sequence is 15 residues long. Trimming stripped 6 bases from V and 1 base from J, with 12 bases between. CDR1 KGHSH and CDR2 LQKENI come from the germline V gene. CDR3 sequence (DNA): TGTGCCAGCTCTCGGACGGGACAGAACACCGGGGAGCTGTTTTTT. Translation: CASSRTGQNTGELFF.

The table lists this clonotype with many counts. This chain joins TRBV2 and TRBJ2-3; perhaps TRBD1 as D (5 bases). V was pared by 4 bases and J by 0 bases, with 14 bases between. The CDR3 sequence is 16 residues long. Germline-derived CDR1 and CDR2 are SNHLY and FYNNEI. CDR3 sequence reads: CASSGTSTSSTDTQYF. DNA for the CDR3: TGTGCCAGCAGTGGGACATCGACTTCTAGCACAGATACGCAGTATTTT.

This clonotype came up many times. V and J are TRBV7-2 and TRBJ2-2, with 7 bases lining up with TRBD1. The germline V gene has CDR1 SGHTA and CDR2 FQGNSA. V lost 5 bases to trimming and J lost 6 bases; unmatched junction nucleotides: 9. This CDR3 is 15 amino acids long. The CDR3 protein is CASSTRRQGAGELFF. CDR3 in DNA: TGTGCCAGCAGCACCCGGAGACAGGGTGCCGGGGAGCTGTTTTTT. Together with reference TRBV7-2 and TRBJ2-2, the CDR3 gives the full variable domain: GAGVSQSPSNKVTEKGKDVELRCDPISGHTALYWYRQSLGQGLEFLIYFQGNSAPDKSGLPSDRFSAERTGGSVSTLTIQRTQQEDSAVYLCASSTRRQGAGELFFGEGSRLTVL.

DNA for the CDR3: TGCAGTGCTAGAGATGAAGGGAGCGACTACAATGAGCAGTTCTTC. Its protein is CSARDEGSDYNEQFF. V is TRBV20-1 and J is TRBJ2-1, with D possibly TRBD2 on 5 matching bases. Germline V gene lookup returns CDR1 DFQATT and CDR2 SNEGSKA (reference sequence). The CDR3 consists of 15 residues. V shed 0 bases and J shed 3 bases, with 12 bases lying between them.

This clonotype was seen many times. The rearrangement links TRBV20-1 to TRBJ2-2; perhaps D is TRBD1 or TRBD2 (5 bases each). Trimming removed 1 base from V and 6 bases from J, with 12 bases in between. The CDR3 sequence is 14 residues long. CDR1 is DFQATT and CDR2 is SNEGSKA in the germline V gene (reference sequence). CDR3 coding DNA: TGCAGTGCTAGAGGATGGGACCGCGCCGGGGAGCTGTTTTTT. This encodes CSARGWDRAGELFF.

This clonotype was counted only a few times. The V call is TRBV7-3, the J call TRBJ2-1; 8 bases match TRBD2. Per the germline V gene, CDR1 is SGHTA and CDR2 is FQGTGA. CDR3 length: 15 residues. The trim removed 2 bases at V and 8 bases at J, leaving 8 bases unmatched. The CDR3 nucleotides read TGTGCCAGCAGCTTAGGACTAGCAAGCAGTGATGAGCAGTTCTTC. Its protein is CASSLGLASSDEQFF.

This clonotype was seen ten or more times. The chain uses TRBV29-1 and TRBJ2-2; TRBD1 is a possible D gene (5 bases). V lost 3 bases to trimming and J lost 7 bases, with 9 bases between them. Germline assignment: CDR1 SQVTM and CDR2 ANQGSEA. The CDR3 extends over 12 amino acids. CDR3 bases: TGCAGCGTTGATCAGGGTAACGGGGAGCTGTTTTTT. Translation: CSVDQGNGELFF.

This clonotype was detected many times. This chain connects TRBV19 to TRBJ2-1, with 7 bases aligning to TRBD1. The V gene end was trimmed by 5 bases and the J gene end by 1 base; junction bases not matched to a gene: 5. The CDR3 length is 15 residues. Germline CDR1 reads LNHDA; CDR2 reads SQIVND (reference sequence). Here the CDR3 DNA reads TGTGCCAGTAGTCCAGTGGACAGGTCCTACAATGAGCAGTTCTTC. Its protein is CASSPVDRSYNEQFF.

This clonotype was detected a few times. A clone one base away is much larger, so this may be a read error. The V call is TRBV25-1, the J call TRBJ2-5; TRBD2 is a possible D gene (6 bases). The CDR3 loop spans 14 amino acids. In germline, CDR1 is MGHDK, CDR2 SYGVNS. CDR3 amino acids: CASSEADLRENQYF. The CDR3 DNA follows: TGTGCCAGCAGTGAGGCGGACCTCCGGGAGAACCAGTACTTC.

This clonotype was counted ten times or more. The V call is TRBV4-1, the J call TRBJ2-1; D is possibly TRBD1 (5 bases). Per the germline V gene, CDR1 is MGHRA and CDR2 is YSYEKL. The CDR3 sequence is 16 residues long. V lost 0 bases to trimming and J lost 2 bases, with 11 bases between them. The CDR3 nucleotides read TGCGCCAGCAGCCAAGATCGGCAAGGGGCCTACAATGAGCAGTTCTTC. Translated: CASSQDRQGAYNEQFF.

In this sample, this clonotype turned up many times. The chain carries TRBV24-1 and TRBJ2-3, with TRBD2 matching 8 bases. V shed 4 bases and J 2 bases; nucleotides not matched to a gene: 4. Germline V gives CDR1 KGHDR, CDR2 SFDVKD. This CDR3 has 15 residues. CDR3 protein: CATSERGASTDTQYF. DNA of the CDR3: TGTGCCACCAGTGAGCGGGGGGCTTCCACAGATACGCAGTATTTT.

The chain carries TRBV7-3 and TRBJ2-5, with 10 bases that match TRBD1. Germline values: CDR1 SGHTA, CDR2 FQGTGA. This CDR3 region has 15 residues. Germline trimming cut 4 bases from V and 5 bases from J; bases unmatched to any gene: 7. Here the CDR3 reads CASSSGTGEGETQYF. CDR3 DNA: TGTGCCAGCAGCTCCGGGACAGGGGAAGGGGAGACCCAGTACTTC.